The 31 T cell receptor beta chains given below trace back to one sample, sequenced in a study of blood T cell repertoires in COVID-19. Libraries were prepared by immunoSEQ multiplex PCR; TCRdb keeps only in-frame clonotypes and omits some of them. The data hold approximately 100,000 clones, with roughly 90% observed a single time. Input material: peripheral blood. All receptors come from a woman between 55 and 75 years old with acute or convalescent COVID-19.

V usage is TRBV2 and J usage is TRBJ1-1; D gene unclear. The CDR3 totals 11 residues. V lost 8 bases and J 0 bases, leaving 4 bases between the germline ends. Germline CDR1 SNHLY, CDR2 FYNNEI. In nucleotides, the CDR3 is TGTGCCAGCGTCATGAACACTGAAGCTTTCTTT. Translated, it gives CASVMNTEAFF.

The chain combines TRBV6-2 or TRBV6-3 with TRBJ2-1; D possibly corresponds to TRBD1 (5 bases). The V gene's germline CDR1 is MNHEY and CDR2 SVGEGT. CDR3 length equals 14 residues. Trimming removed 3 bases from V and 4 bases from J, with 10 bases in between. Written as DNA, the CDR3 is TGTGCCAGCAGTTATGTTGGGGCGTACAATGAGCAGTTCTTC. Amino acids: CASSYVGAYNEQFF.

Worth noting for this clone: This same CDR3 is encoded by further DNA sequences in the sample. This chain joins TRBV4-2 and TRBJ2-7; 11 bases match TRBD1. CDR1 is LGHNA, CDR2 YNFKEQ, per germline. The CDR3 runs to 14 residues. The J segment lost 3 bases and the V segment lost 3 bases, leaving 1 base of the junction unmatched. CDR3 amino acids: CASSQGQGDYEQYF. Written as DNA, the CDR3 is TGTGCCAGCAGCCAGGGACAGGGGGACTACGAGCAGTACTTC.

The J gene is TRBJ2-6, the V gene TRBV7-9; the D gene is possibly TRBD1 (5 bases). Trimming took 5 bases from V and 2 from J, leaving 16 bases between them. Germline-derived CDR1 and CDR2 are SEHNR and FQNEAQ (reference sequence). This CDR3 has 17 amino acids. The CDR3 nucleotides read TGTGCCAGCAGCGCTCGGACATATATTACTGGGGCCAACGTCCTGACTTTC. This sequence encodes CASSARTYITGANVLTF.

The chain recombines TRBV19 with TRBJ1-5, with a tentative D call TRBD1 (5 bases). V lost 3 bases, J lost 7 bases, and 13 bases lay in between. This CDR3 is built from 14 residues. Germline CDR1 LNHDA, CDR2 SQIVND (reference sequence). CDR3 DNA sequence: TGTGCCAGTAGTATCGGAGGGGTGGACCAGCCCCAGCATTTT. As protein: CASSIGGVDQPQHF.

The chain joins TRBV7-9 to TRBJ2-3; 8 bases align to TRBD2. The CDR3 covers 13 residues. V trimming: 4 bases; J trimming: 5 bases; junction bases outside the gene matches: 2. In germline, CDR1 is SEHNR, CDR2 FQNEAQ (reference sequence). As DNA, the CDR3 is TGTGCCAGCAGCTCGCTAGCGGGAGATACGCAGTATTTT. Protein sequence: CASSSLAGDTQYF.

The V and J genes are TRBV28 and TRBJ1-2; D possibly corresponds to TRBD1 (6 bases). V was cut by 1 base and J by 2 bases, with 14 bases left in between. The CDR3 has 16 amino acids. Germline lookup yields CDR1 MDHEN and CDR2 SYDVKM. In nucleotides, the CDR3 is TGTGCCAGCAGTTTATCGGGGGGGGCGCCGAACTATGGCTACACCTTC. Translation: CASSLSGGAPNYGYTF.

CDR3 region: CSASASGSGDYTEQYF. The CDR3 coding sequence is TGCAGTGCTAGTGCTAGCGGGAGTGGGGATTATACCGAGCAGTACTTC. The rearrangement uses TRBV20-1 and TRBJ2-7; 10 nucleotides align to TRBD2. The CDR3 sequence is 16 residues long. Germline loops: CDR1 DFQATT, CDR2 SNEGSKA (reference sequence). V lost 3 bases to trimming and J lost 6 bases; unmatched junction nucleotides: 14.

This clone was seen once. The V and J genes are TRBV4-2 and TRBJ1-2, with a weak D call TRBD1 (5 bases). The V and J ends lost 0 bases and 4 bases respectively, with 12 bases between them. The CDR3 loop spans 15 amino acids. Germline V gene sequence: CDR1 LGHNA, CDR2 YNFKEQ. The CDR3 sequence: CASSQEGGEPYGYTF. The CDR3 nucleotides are TGTGCCAGCAGCCAAGAGGGAGGGGAACCCTATGGCTACACCTTC.

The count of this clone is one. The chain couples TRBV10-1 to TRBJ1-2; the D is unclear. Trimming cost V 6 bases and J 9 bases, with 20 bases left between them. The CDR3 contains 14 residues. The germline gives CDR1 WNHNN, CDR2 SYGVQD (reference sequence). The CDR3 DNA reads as TGCGCCAGCAGCGACGGGTCCGCCAGTTCTCGCTACACCTTC. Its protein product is CASSDGSASSRYTF.

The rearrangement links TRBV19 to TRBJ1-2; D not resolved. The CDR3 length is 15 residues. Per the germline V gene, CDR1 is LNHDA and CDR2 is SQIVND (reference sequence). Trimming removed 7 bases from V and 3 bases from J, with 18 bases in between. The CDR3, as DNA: TGTGCCAGTACCGCATCGGGTACCGGCGACTATGGCTACACCTTC. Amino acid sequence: CASTASGTGDYGYTF.

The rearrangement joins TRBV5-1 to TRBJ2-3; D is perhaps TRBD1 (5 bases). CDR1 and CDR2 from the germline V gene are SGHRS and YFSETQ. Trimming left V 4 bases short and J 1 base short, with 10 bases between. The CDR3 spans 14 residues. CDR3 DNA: TGCGCCAGCAGCGGCCAGACAGGCACAGATACGCAGTATTTT. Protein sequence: CASSGQTGTDTQYF. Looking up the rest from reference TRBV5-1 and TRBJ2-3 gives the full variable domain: KAGVTQTPRYLIKTRGQQVTLSCSPISGHRSVSWYQQTPGQGLQFLFEYFSETQRNKGNFPGRFSGRQFSNSRSEMNVSTLELGDSALYLCASSGQTGTDTQYFGPGTRLTVL.

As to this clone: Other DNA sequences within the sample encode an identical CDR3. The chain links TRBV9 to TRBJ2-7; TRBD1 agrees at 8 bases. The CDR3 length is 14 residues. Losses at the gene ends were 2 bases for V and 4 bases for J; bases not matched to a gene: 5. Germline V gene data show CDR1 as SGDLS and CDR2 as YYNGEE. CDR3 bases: TGTGCCAGCAGCGTCGGGCAGGGGGCGTACGAGCAGTACTTC. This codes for CASSVGQGAYEQYF.

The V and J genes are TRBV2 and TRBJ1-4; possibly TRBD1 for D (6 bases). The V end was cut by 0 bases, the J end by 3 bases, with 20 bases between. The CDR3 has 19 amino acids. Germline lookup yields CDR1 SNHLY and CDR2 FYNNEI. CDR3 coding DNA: TGTGCCAGCAGTGAAGCGGATGCCCCACACAGGGAGTCTAATGAAAAACTGTTTTTT. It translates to CASSEADAPHRESNEKLFF.

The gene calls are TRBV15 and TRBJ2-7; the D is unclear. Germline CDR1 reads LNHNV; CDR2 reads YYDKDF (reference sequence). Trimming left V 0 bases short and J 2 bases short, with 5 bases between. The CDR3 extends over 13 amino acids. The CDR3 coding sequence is TGTGCCACCAGCAGAGACAGAACCTACGAGCAGTACGTC. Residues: CATSRDRTYEQYV.

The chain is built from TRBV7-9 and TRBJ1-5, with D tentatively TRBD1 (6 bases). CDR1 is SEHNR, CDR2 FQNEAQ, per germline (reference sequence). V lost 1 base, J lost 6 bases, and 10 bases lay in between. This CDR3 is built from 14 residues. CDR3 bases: TGTGCCAGCAGCTTAGACACAGGGCGTCAGCCCCAGCATTTT. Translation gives CASSLDTGRQPQHF.

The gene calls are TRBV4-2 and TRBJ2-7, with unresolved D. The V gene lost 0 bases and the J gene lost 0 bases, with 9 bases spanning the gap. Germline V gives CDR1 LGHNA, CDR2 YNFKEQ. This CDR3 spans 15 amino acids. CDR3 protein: CASSQEPGRSYEQYF. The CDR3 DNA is TGTGCCAGCAGCCAAGAACCGGGTCGCTCCTACGAGCAGTACTTC.

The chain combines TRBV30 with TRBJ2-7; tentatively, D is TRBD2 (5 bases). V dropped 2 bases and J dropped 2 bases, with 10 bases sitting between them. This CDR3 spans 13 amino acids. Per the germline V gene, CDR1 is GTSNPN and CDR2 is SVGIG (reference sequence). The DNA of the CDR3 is TGTGCCTGGAGTCCGGCCGGGGCCTACGAGCAGTACTTC. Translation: CAWSPAGAYEQYF.

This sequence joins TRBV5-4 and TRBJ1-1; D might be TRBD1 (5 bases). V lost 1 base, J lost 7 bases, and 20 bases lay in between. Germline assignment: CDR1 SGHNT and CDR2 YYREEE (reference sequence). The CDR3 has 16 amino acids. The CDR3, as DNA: TGTGCCAGCAGCTTGCATGGGGCAGTCCTCATAAATGAAGCTTTCTTT. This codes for CASSLHGAVLINEAFF.

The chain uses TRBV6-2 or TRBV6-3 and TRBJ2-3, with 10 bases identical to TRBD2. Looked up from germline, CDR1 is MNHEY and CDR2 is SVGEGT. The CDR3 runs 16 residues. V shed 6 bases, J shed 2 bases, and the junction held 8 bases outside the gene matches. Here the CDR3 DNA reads TGTGCCAGCAGCCATGGACTAGCGGCAAACACAGATACGCAGTATTTT. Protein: CASSHGLAANTDTQYF.

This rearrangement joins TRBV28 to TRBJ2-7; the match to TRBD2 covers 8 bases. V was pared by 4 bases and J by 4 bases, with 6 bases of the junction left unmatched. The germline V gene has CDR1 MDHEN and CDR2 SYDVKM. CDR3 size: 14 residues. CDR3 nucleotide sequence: TGTGCCAGCAGTTATCGCGGGAGGTTGTACGAGCAGTACTTC. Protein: CASSYRGRLYEQYF.

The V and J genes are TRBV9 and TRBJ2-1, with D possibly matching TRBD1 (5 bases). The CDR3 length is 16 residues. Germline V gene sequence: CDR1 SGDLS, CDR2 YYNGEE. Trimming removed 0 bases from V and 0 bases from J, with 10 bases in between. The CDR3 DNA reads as TGTGCCAGCAGCGTAGATGCGACAGACTCCTACAATGAGCAGTTCTTC. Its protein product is CASSVDATDSYNEQFF.

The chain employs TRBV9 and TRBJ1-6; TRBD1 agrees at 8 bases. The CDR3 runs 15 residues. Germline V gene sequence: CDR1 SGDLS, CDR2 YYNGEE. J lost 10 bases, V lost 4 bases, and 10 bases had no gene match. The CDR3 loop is CASSPSTGERSPLHF. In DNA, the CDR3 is TGTGCCAGCAGCCCATCGACAGGGGAGCGGTCACCCCTCCACTTT.

In DNA form, the CDR3 reads TGTGCCAGCACCGTGGGGGGGCCGCATCAGCCCCAGCATTTT. It is translated as CASTVGGPHQPQHF. The genes are TRBV6-5 and TRBJ1-5; D possibly corresponds to TRBD1 (6 bases). Germline CDR1 MNHEY, CDR2 SVGAGI. Trimming pared 7 bases from V and 5 bases from J, leaving 15 bases between. This CDR3 is built from 14 residues.

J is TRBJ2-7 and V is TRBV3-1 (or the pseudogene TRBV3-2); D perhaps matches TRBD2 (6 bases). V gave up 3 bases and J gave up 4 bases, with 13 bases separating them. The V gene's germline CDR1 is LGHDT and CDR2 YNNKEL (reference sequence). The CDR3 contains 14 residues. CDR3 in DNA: TGTGCCAGCAGCCAGGGGGGTTACGAGTACGAGCAGTACTTC. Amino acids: CASSQGGYEYEQYF.

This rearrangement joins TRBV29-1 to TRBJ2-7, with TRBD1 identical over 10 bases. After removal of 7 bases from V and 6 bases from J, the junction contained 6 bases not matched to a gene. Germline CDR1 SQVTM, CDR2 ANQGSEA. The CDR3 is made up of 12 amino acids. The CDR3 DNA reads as TGCAGCGGATGGACAGGGGGAAGCGAGCAGTACTTC. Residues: CSGWTGGSEQYF.

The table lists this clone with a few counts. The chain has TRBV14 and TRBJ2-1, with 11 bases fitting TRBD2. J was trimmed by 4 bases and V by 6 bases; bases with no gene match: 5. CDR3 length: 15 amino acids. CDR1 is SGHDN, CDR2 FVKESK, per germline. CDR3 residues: CASRASGRTYNEQFF. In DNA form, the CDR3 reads TGTGCCAGCAGAGCTAGCGGGAGGACGTACAATGAGCAGTTCTTC.

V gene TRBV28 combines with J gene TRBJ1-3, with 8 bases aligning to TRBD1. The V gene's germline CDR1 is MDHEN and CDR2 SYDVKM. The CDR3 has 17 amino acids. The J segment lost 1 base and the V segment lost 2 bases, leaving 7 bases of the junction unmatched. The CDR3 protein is CASSLTGTGLSGNTIYF. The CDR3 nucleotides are TGTGCCAGCAGTTTAACCGGGACAGGACTGTCTGGAAACACCATATATTTT. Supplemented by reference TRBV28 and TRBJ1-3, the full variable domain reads DVKVTQSSRYLVKRTGEKVFLECVQDMDHENMFWYRQDPGLGLRLIYFSYDVKMKEKGDIPEGYSVSREKKERFSLILESASTNQTSMYLCASSLTGTGLSGNTIYFGEGSWLTVV.

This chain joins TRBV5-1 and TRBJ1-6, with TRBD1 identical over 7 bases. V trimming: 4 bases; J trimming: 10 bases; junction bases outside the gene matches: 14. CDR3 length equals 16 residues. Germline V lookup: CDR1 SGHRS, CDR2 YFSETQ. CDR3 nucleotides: TGCGCCAGCAGCCCGGAGACAGGGATCGTGGAGTCACCCCTCCACTTT. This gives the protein CASSPETGIVESPLHF.

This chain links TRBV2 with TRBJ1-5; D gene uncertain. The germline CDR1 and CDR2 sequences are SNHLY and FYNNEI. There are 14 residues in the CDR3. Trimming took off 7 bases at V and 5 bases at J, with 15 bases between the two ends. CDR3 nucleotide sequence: TGTGCCAGCAATCAGGCTTCCAGACATCAGCCCCAGCATTTT. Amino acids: CASNQASRHQPQHF.

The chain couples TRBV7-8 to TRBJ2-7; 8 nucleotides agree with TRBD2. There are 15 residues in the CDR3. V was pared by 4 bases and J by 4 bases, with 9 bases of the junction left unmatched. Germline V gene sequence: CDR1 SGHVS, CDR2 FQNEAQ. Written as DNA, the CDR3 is TGTGCCAGCAGCTACCAAAGGACTAGCTGGTACGAGCAGTACTTC. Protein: CASSYQRTSWYEQYF. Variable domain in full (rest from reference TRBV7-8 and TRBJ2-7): GAGVSQSPRYKVAKRGQDVALRCDPISGHVSLFWYQQALGQGPEFLTYFQNEAQLDKSGLPSDRFFAERPEGSVSTLKIQRTQQEDSAVYLCASSYQRTSWYEQYFGPGTRLTVT.